The sequence of this T cell receptor beta chain was determined in a study of cytomegalovirus exposure and HLA in healthy donors (dated by TCRdb to 2015 to 2018). With respect to the entire study: A later analysis indicated that the 120 or so validation repertoires were generated on the platform also employed for the 700 or so repertoires of the first cohort. High-throughput TCR immunosequencing, statistical association of individual TCRs with disease status, and machine learning were combined to predict cytomegalovirus infection status. The study aimed to test whether signatures of past pathogen exposure could be identified by cataloging public T cell receptors. In addition to the first cohort of 666 subjects, a separate validation cohort of 120 different subjects was used.

Note on this clone: This receptor's antigen is unknown. No clone much larger than this one lies a single base away; base qualities are absent.

Receptor libraries were prepared by the immunoSEQ multiplex PCR assay. In the source study's methods: A statistical classification framework was built to diagnose cytomegalovirus status from the catalog of TCR beta chain sequences. TCRdb mirrors the immuneACCESS table, restricted to in-frame sequences. Some clones are absent from its copies; in checked studies, under half trace to an unresolved V gene, and the reason for the others is unknown. D and trimming come from the DNA, and the V and J calls and clone size come from that table. The sample records 90,000 to 150,000 clones, roughly 88% of which are singletons. 1.5% to 2% of the sample comes from the top ten. Here is what the overall study found, with its caveats: In the study, approximately 160 TCR beta chains were listed as associated with cytomegalovirus. In a later analysis, TCRs clustered in the first cohort were found to also tend to co-occur in the 120 validation repertoires, with approximately 95% of cluster scores above 0. Most TCR sequences were seen in very few donors, while some public TCRs were found in many individuals. All 130 or so repertoires were used to score co-occurrence in the validation cohort in a later analysis, because that analysis had no HLA typing for the cohort. The authors suggested that the approach could potentially be extended to other disease states and immunological phenotypes. Cytomegalovirus status was reported to be diagnosed by the classifier with high specificity and sensitivity in both the original and validation cohorts. Three of the identified cytomegalovirus-associated TCR beta chains were confirmed in vitro to be specific for cytomegalovirus antigens.

Separate from the roughly 700-subject first cohort, the validation cohort of roughly 130 subjects was the group to which the donors belonged. Sequenced sample: PBMCs. This receptor was taken from a man younger than 35 in good health and CMV-seronegative.

The DNA is as follows: TGTGCCAGCAGCGCCGGGACTAGCTCCTACAATGAGCAGTTCTTC. It translates to CASSAGTSSYNEQFF. The chain joins TRBV5-8 to TRBJ2-1; 8 bases in the junction line up with TRBD2. The germline V gene supplies CDR1 SGHTS and CDR2 YDEGEE. The CDR3 covers 15 residues, taking in both the cysteine and the phenylalanine. Kept here is only the CDR3 DNA, which spans 45 bases and is read in frame from base 1. The germline V end is reduced by 4 bases and the J end by 0 bases; junction bases left unmatched: 3.